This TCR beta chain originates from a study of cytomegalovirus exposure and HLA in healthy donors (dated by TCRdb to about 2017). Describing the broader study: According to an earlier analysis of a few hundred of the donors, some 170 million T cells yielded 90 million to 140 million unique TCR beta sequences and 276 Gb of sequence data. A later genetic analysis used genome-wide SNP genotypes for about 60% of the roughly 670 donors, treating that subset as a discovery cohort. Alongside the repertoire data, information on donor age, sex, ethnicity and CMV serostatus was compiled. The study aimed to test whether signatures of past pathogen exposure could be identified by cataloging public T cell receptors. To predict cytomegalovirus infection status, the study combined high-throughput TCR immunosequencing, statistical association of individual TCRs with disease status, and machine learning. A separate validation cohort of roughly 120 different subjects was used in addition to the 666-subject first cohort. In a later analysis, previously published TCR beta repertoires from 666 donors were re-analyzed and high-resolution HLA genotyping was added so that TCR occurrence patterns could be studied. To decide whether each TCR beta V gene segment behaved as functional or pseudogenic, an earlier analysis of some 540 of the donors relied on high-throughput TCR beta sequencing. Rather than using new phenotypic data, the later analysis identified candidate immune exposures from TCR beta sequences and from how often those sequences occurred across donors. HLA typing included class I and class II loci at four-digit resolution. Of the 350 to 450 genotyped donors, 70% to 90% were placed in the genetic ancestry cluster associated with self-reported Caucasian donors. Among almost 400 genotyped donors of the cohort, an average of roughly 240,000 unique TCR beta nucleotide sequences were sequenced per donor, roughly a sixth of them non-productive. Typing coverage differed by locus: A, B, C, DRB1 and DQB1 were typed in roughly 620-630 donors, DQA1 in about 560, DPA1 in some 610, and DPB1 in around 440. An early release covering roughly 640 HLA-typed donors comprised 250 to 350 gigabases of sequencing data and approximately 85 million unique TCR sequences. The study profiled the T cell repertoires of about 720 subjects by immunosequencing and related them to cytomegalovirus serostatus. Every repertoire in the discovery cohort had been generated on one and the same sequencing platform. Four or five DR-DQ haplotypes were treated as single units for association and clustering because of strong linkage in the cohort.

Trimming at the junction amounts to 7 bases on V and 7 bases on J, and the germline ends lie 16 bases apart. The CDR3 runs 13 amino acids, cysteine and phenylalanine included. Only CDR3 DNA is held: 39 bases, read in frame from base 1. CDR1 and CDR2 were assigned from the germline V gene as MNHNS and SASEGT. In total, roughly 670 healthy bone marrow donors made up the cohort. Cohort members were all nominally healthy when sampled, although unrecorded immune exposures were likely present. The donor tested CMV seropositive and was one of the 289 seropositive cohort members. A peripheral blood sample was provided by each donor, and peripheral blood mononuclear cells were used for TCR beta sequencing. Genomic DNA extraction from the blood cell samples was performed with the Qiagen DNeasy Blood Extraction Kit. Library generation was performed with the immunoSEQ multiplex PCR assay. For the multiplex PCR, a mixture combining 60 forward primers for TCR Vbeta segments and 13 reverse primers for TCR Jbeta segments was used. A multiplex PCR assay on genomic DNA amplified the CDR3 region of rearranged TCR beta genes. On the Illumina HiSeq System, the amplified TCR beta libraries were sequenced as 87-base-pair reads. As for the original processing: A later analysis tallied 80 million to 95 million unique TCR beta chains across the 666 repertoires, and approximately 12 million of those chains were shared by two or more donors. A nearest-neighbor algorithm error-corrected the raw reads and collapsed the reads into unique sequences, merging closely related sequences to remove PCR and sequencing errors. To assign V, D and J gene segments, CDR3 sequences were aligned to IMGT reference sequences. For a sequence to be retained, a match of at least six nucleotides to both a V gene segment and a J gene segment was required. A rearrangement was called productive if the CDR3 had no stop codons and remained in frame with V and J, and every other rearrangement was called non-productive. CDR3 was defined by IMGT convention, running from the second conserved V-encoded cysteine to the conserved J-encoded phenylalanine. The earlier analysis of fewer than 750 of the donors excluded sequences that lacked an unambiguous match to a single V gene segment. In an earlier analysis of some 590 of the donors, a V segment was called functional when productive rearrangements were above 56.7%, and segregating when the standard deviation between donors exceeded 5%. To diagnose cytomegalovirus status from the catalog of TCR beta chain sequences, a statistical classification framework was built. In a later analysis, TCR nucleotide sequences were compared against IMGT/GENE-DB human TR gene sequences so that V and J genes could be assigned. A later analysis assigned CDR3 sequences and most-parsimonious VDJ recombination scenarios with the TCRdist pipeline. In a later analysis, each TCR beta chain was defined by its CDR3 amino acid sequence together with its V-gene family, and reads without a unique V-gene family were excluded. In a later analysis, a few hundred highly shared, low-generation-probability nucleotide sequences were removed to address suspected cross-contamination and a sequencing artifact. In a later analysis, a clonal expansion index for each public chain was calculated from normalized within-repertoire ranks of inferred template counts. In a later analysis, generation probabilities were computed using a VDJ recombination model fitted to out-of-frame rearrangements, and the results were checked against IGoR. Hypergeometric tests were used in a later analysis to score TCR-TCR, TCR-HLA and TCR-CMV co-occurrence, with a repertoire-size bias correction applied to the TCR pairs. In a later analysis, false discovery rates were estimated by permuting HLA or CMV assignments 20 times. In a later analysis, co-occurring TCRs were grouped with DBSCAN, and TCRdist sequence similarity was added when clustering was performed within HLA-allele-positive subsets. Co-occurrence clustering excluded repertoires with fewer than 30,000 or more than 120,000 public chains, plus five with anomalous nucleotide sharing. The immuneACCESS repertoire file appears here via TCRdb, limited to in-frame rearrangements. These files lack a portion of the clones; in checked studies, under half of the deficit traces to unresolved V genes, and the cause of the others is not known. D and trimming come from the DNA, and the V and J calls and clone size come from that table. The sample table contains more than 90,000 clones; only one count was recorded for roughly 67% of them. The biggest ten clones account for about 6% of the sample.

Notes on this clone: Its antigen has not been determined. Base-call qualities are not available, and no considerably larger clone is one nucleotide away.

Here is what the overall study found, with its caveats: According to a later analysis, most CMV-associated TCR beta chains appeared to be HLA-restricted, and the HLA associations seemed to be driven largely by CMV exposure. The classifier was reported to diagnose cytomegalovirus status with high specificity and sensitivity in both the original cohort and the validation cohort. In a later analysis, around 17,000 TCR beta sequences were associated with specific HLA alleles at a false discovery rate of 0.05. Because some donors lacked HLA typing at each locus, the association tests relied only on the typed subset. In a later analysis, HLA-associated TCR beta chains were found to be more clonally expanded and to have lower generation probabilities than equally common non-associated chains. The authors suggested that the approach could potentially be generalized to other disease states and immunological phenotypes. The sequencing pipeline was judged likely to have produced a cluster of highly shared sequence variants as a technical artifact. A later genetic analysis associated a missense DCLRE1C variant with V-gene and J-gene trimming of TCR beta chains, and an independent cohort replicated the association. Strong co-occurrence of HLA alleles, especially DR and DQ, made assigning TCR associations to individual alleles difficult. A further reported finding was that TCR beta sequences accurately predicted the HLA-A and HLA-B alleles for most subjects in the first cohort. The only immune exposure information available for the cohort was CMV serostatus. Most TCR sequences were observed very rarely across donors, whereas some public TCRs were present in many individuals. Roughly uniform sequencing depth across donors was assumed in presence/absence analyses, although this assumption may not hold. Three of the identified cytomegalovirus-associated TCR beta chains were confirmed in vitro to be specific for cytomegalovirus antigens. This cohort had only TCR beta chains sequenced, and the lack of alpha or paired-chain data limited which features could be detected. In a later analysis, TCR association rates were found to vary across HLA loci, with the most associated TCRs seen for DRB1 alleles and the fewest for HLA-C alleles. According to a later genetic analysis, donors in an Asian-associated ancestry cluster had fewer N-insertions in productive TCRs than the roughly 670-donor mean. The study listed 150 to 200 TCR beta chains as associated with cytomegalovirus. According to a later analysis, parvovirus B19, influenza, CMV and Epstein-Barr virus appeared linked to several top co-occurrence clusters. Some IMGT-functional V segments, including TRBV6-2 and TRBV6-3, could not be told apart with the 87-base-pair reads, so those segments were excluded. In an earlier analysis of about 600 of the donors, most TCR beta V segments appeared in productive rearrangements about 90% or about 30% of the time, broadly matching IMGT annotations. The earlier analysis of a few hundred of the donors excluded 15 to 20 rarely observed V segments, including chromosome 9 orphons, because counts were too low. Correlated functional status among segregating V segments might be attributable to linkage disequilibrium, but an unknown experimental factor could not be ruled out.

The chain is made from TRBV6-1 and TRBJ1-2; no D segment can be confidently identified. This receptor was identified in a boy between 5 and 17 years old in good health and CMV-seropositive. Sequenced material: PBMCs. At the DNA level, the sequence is TGTGCCAGCAATAACTCCGGCAGGCGTGGCTACACCTTC. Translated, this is CASNNSGRRGYTF.